Listed below are T cell receptor beta chains from one sample, sequenced in a study of blood T cell repertoires in COVID-19. Repertoires were generated with immunoSEQ multiplex PCR, while TCRdb's copy carries only in-frame clones and drops some. Altogether a few hundred thousand clones are present, approximately 83% being singletons, with the ten largest covering about 2.9%. Sequenced sample: peripheral blood. The receptors were sampled from a woman aged 30 to 39 who had recovered from COVID-19. Both conserved end residues are part of each CDR3. D genes are given only for firm matches. Size values are once, few and many counts, or a class for expanded clones, and some rows have none.

cdr3_aa cdr3_nt v_call cdr3_length clone_size d_call j_call
CASSPLGEYEQYF TGTGCCAGCAGCCCCCTAGGGGAATACGAGCAGTACTTC TRBV28 13 - - TRBJ2-7
CAWSVSGHQPQHF TGTGCCTGGAGTGTAAGCGGACATCAGCCCCAGCATTTT TRBV30 13 - - TRBJ1-5
CAWGAPGTSGRLFSYNEQFF TGTGCCTGGGGGGCCCCCGGGACTAGCGGGAGACTTTTCTCCTACAATGAGCAGTTCTTC TRBV30 20 - TRBD2 TRBJ2-1
CASSPGQGWGYSPLHF TGTGCCAGTAGTCCCGGACAGGGATGGGGCTATTCACCCCTCCACTTT TRBV19 16 - TRBD1 TRBJ1-6
CASFRDRYDEQYF TGTGCCAGCTTCCGGGACAGGTATGACGAGCAGTACTTC TRBV28 13 - TRBD1 TRBJ2-7
CAVAVQETQYF TGTGCCGTAGCGGTACAAGAGACCCAGTACTTC TRBV6-5 11 - - TRBJ2-5
CAARSLADTQYF TGTGCCGCTAGGAGTTTAGCAGATACGCAGTATTTT TRBV10-3 12 - - TRBJ2-3
CASSLMKGLERNQPQHF TGTGCCAGCAGCTTAATGAAGGGGCTAGAACGCAATCAGCCCCAGCATTTT TRBV7-2 17 - - TRBJ1-5
CASSPGQDYGYTF TGTGCCAGCAGCCCTGGACAGGACTATGGCTACACCTTC TRBV7-3 13 - TRBD1 TRBJ1-2
CASSLLENTGELFF TGTGCCAGCAGCTTGTTAGAAAACACCGGGGAGCTGTTTTTT TRBV5-4 14 once - TRBJ2-2
CASSLLGENTEAFF TGTGCCAGCAGCTTATTAGGGGAGAACACTGAAGCTTTCTTT TRBV7-6 14 - - TRBJ1-1
CATSETDNQPQHF TGTGCCACCAGTGAGACAGACAATCAGCCCCAGCATTTT TRBV24-1 13 - - TRBJ1-5
CASSLSWRGASYEQYF TGTGCCAGCAGCTTGTCGTGGCGCGGAGCGTCCTACGAGCAGTACTTC TRBV5-5 16 - - TRBJ2-7
CASSASSGTNIQYF TGTGCCAGCAGTGCCTCTAGCGGGACAAACATTCAGTACTTC TRBV28 14 - TRBD2 TRBJ2-4
CASSDQPGQGGNEQFF TGTGCCAGCAGTGACCAACCGGGACAGGGGGGGAATGAGCAGTTCTTC TRBV6-1 16 - TRBD1 TRBJ2-1
CASSTPGAGANVLTF TGTGCCAGCAGTACCCCAGGGGCTGGGGCCAACGTCCTGACTTTC TRBV27 15 - - TRBJ2-6
CSVRTGLSYEQYF TGCAGCGTCCGGACAGGTCTTTCCTACGAGCAGTACTTC TRBV29-1 13 - TRBD1 TRBJ2-7
CASTSTGGNGYTF TGTGCCAGCACCTCTACAGGGGGCAATGGCTACACCTTC TRBV12-3/TRBV12-4 13 - TRBD1 TRBJ1-2
CASSPLPGISSDEQYF TGTGCCAGCTCCCCGCTCCCAGGGATCTCCTCAGACGAGCAGTACTTC TRBV18 16 - - TRBJ2-7
CASSLQGLAAGTDTQYF TGCGCCAGCAGCTTACAGGGACTAGCGGCCGGCACAGATACGCAGTATTTT TRBV5-1 17 - TRBD2 TRBJ2-3
CASSPRGGAYTGELFF TGTGCCAGCAGCCCTCGGGGGGGCGCCTACACCGGGGAGCTGTTTTTT TRBV11-2 16 - TRBD2 TRBJ2-2
CASSTGLAAADTQYF TGTGCCAGCAGCACGGGACTAGCGGCGGCAGATACGCAGTATTTT TRBV9 15 once TRBD2 TRBJ2-3
CASSPYPRDRGGETQYF TGTGCCAGCAGTCCATACCCCCGGGACAGGGGAGGAGAGACCCAGTACTTC TRBV6-6 17 - TRBD1 TRBJ2-5
CASSSGYEQYF TGCGCCAGCAGCTCAGGTTACGAGCAGTACTTC TRBV5-1 11 - - TRBJ2-7
CATSDTGNLNEQFF TGTGCCACCAGTGACACCGGGAACCTCAATGAGCAGTTCTTC TRBV24-1 14 - - TRBJ2-1
CAISEGLAGADTQYF TGTGCCATCAGTGAGGGACTAGCGGGAGCAGATACGCAGTATTTT TRBV10-3 15 - TRBD2 TRBJ2-3
CASSLGTGLTEQYF TGTGCCAGCAGTTTGGGAACAGGGCTTACCGAGCAGTACTTC TRBV28 14 - - TRBJ2-7
CASGPGTQYF TGCGCCAGCGGCCCTGGGACCCAGTACTTC TRBV10-2 10 - - TRBJ2-5
CASSPGTYNEQFF TGTGCCAGCAGCCCCGGGACCTACAATGAGCAGTTCTTC TRBV7-3 13 once - TRBJ2-1
CATTTGSSVNTEAFF TGTGCCACTACAACAGGGTCGTCCGTGAACACTGAAGCTTTCTTT TRBV7-9 15 - - TRBJ1-1
CASSSSRGSSYEQYF TGTGCCAGCAGCTCTTCGAGGGGGAGCTCCTACGAGCAGTACTTC TRBV7-9 15 few - TRBJ2-7
CASSQWTGNTEAFF TGTGCCAGCAGCCAATGGACAGGGAACACTGAAGCTTTCTTT TRBV3-1/TRBV3-2 14 - TRBD1 TRBJ1-1
CASSQESVYEQYF TGTGCCAGCAGCCAAGAGTCCGTTTACGAGCAGTACTTC TRBV14 13 few - TRBJ2-7
CASSQDPPPGVFNEQFF TGCGCCAGCAGCCAAGACCCCCCCCCGGGAGTGTTTAATGAGCAGTTCTTC TRBV4-1 17 - - TRBJ2-1
CASSPGRVREKLFF TGTGCCAGCTCACCAGGGAGGGTACGGGAAAAACTGTTTTTT TRBV18 14 - - TRBJ1-4
CASSVVGLAGGGELFF TGTGCCAGCAGCGTAGTCGGTCTAGCGGGAGGAGGGGAGCTGTTTTTT TRBV9 16 - TRBD2 TRBJ2-2
CASSVRETTDTQYF TGTGCCAGCAGTGTCCGGGAAACTACAGATACGCAGTATTTT TRBV2 14 - - TRBJ2-3
CASSDQGDPSYEQYF TGTGCCAGCAGTGATCAGGGGGACCCCTCCTACGAGCAGTACTTC TRBV27 15 - TRBD1 TRBJ2-7